A single sample gave rise to the 5 T cell receptor beta chains below, sequenced in a study of regulatory T cells in long-lasting Graves disease. Time point described: newly diagnosed GD, antithyroid drugs for less than 3 months. Making the TCR library involved RNA that had been extracted from PBMCs. TCR beta libraries were built with iRepertoire HTBI primers and Arm-PCR of CDR3 regions. A single record per CDR3 protein comes from TCRdb applying MiXCR to the multiplex PCR reads. In the table there are approximately 400,000 distinct CDR3 sequences, 15% of which are singletons. These same records also appear under a second study, on T cells in Graves' hyperthyroidism and ophthalmopathy.

Specimen: peripheral blood mononuclear cells (PBMCs), collected at new diagnosis, from a patient treated with antithyroid drugs. These receptors all come from a woman in her twenties or thirties with Graves disease.

On this clonotype itself: It may be a read error: a sequence one base away is much more abundant. The gene calls are TRBV27 and TRBJ2-7; weak D call: TRBD1 (6 bases). CDR3 length: 12 amino acids. Germline loops: CDR1 MNHEY, CDR2 SMNVEV (reference sequence). The CDR3 nucleotides are TGTACCAGCAGCGACAGGACCTACGAGCAGTACTTC. Translated: CTSSDRTYEQYF.

This clonotype came up a few times. The rearrangement uses TRBV7-2 and TRBJ2-7; either TRBD1 or TRBD2 may fit D (5 bases each). Germline CDR1 SGHTA, CDR2 FQGNSA. The V end lost 11 bases, the J end lost 3 bases, and 17 bases lay between the germline ends. The CDR3 contains 13 residues. The CDR3 is CASVGDASYEQYF. CDR3 nucleotides: TGTGCCTCCGTGGGGGATGCTAGCTACGAGCAGTACTTC.

This clonotype showed up many times. The V and J genes are TRBV12-3 or TRBV12-4 and TRBJ2-7; tentatively, D is TRBD1 or TRBD2 (5 bases each). The CDR3 is made up of 16 amino acids. V lost 0 bases and J lost 5, with 17 bases in between. CDR3 DNA sequence: TGTGCCAGCAGTTTAGCCTGGGAGCAGGGTAGGCACGAGCAGTACTTC. Protein sequence: CASSLAWEQGRHEQYF.

This clonotype has a handful of counts. This rearrangement joins TRBV10-3 to TRBJ2-1; D gene uncertain. Germline CDR1 ENHRY, CDR2 SYGVKD. The CDR3 totals 12 residues. The germline V and J ends were trimmed by 1 base and 6 bases, with 4 bases remaining between them. The CDR3, as DNA: TGTGCCATCAGTGAGTTTACCAATGAGCAGTTCTTC. This encodes CAISEFTNEQFF.

This clonotype was found many times. CDR3 sequence reads: CSARVIAGGPRETQYF. The CDR3 DNA follows: TGCAGTGCTAGGGTTATAGCGGGAGGGCCGAGGGAGACCCAGTACTTC. V usage is TRBV20-1 and J usage is TRBJ2-5, with 11 bases identical to TRBD2. Germline V gene data show CDR1 as DFQATT and CDR2 as SNEGSKA (reference sequence). This CDR3 is 16 amino acids long. V was clipped by 3 bases and J by 5 bases; unmatched bases: 11.